This TCR beta chain was obtained from a study of blood T cell repertoires in COVID-19. Across the study: Acute-phase and convalescent COVID-19 samples originated in the United States, Italy and Spain. T cells, B-cell-depleted T cells, or PBMCs supplied cDNA or gDNA.

Germline V gene lookup returns CDR1 MNHNS and CDR2 SASEGT. CDR3 length: 15 residues. The trim removed 2 bases at V and 9 bases at J, leaving 8 bases unmatched. Authors' methods: Cell counts per sample came from amplifying reference gene primers. Produced via immunoSEQ multiplex PCR; TCRdb's table is partial and in-frame only. The V and J calls and clone size are taken from that table; D and trimming were inferred from the DNA. The sample lists about 120,000 clones, almost 85% seen once, with less than 9% in the top ten. What was sequenced was peripheral blood. The clonotype originates from a man aged 70 or older with active or convalescent COVID-19. The rearrangement uses TRBV6-1 and TRBJ2-1, with 9 bases aligning to TRBD2. CDR3 bases: TGTGCCAGCAGTGAATTTTCTAGCGGGATGGGTGAGCAGTTCTTC. It encodes CASSEFSSGMGEQFF.